This T cell receptor (beta chain) comes out of a study of control samples from healthy donors and cancer patients. Generated by immunoSEQ multiplex PCR, the TCRdb table keeps only in-frame clones and is missing some. This table holds just over 20,000 clones, approximately 81% found once. Germline loops: CDR1 LNHNV, CDR2 YYDKDF (reference sequence). The CDR3 totals 13 residues. The V and J ends lost 0 bases and 2 bases respectively, with 3 bases between them. The sequence came from a man aged 55 to 70 with colorectal cancer. This chain uses TRBV15 with TRBJ2-3; no definite D call. The material sequenced was PBMCs. The DNA of the CDR3 is TGTGCCACCAGCAGAGACCCCACAGATACGCAGTATTTT. Residues: CATSRDPTDTQYF.